The T cell receptor (beta chain) described here comes from a study of T cell responses to AZD1222 COVID-19 vaccine. Study-level results: A reported finding is that nearly half of spike-specific TCRs target unmutated variant regions. Donors, mostly white British, included more females; clonal diversity was possibly underestimated.

The table came from immunoSEQ multiplex PCR; TCRdb's copy has only in-frame clones and leaves some out. Of over 110,000 clones in the sample, over 75% were seen once. Comments on this clone: Its matching antigen is unknown.

This CDR3 spans 14 amino acids. The germline CDR1 and CDR2 sequences are SGHNT and YENEEA. V lost 5 bases to trimming and J lost 6 bases, with 14 bases between them. The TCR comes from an adult in good health. V usage is TRBV11-3 and J usage is TRBJ2-1, with D perhaps TRBD1 or TRBD2 (5 bases each). Sample: peripheral blood, taken on day 0 of AZD1222 vaccination. The CDR3 is CASSPGPPGNEQFF. Here the CDR3 DNA reads TGTGCCAGCAGCCCGGGGCCGCCCGGCAATGAGCAGTTCTTC. The entire variable domain, with the rest obtained from reference TRBV11-3 and TRBJ2-1, is as follows: EAGVVQSPRYKIIEKKQPVAFWCNPISGHNTLYWYLQNLGQGPELLIRYENEEAVDDSQLPKDRFSAERLKGVDSTLKIQPAELGDSAVYLCASSPGPPGNEQFFGPGTRLTVL.